Listed below are T cell receptor beta chains from one sample, sequenced in a study of cytomegalovirus exposure and HLA in healthy donors. The method was immunoSEQ multiplex PCR; TCRdb's version includes in-frame clones alone and lacks a portion of them. The sample carries under 200,000 clones, 84% recorded once. The sequenced sample was PBMCs. The receptors shown here come from a man aged 50 to 59 in good health and CMV-seropositive. Each CDR3 is given with its conserved first and last residue. A D gene is named only where the DNA matches it firmly. Not every row has a clone size; where given, it reads once, few, many or a size class.

d_call	clone_size	v_call	j_call	cdr3_aa	cdr3_nt
.	.	TRBV5-1	TRBJ2-3	CASSLEGRGFRGYF	TGCGCCAGCAGCTTGGAGGGTCGGGGGTTTAGAGGGTATTTT
TRBD1	.	TRBV7-9	TRBJ1-6	CASSRAGTGLDNSPLHF	TGTGCCAGCAGTAGAGCCGGGACAGGGTTGGATAATTCACCCCTCCACTTT
.	.	TRBV9	TRBJ2-2	CASSSYQGSNTGELFF	TGTGCCAGCAGCTCCTATCAGGGGTCTAACACCGGGGAGCTGTTTTTT
.	.	TRBV5-4	TRBJ2-1	CASSFGGSEQFF	TGTGCCAGCAGCTTCGGTGGTAGTGAGCAGTTCTTC
.	.	TRBV6-5	TRBJ1-2	CASSGDRSRGYTF	TGTGCCAGCTCGGGGGACCGTAGTCGGGGCTACACCTTC
TRBD1	.	TRBV13	TRBJ2-5	CASSSPRQGGETQYF	TGTGCCAGCAGCTCCCCGAGACAGGGGGGAGAGACCCAGTACTTC
TRBD1	.	TRBV5-1	TRBJ2-5	CASSLGDRETQETQYF	TGCGCCAGCAGCTTGGGGGACAGGGAGACCCAAGAGACCCAGTACTTC
.	.	TRBV4-1	TRBJ1-1	CASSITVRGTEAFF	TGCGCCAGCAGCATCACAGTCCGTGGCACTGAAGCTTTCTTT
TRBD1	.	TRBV2	TRBJ1-4	CASRTGGAGEKLFF	TGTGCCAGCAGGACAGGGGGCGCTGGTGAAAAACTGTTTTTT
.	.	TRBV6-1	TRBJ1-1	CASSEPGESSEAFF	TGTGCCAGCAGTGAACCAGGGGAGTCGAGTGAAGCTTTCTTT
.	.	TRBV9	TRBJ2-7	CASSVGGDSSYEQYF	TGTGCCAGCAGCGTAGGGGGGGATAGCTCCTACGAGCAGTACTTC
.	.	TRBV5-6	TRBJ2-7	CASRLLVPFYEQYF	TGTGCCAGCAGGCTACTAGTCCCTTTCTACGAGCAGTACTTC
TRBD1	.	TRBV2	TRBJ1-3	CATGGGVDTIYF	TGTGCCACGGGAGGGGGCGTGGACACCATATATTTT
TRBD1	.	TRBV27	TRBJ1-6	CASSSRDSSPLHF	TGTGCCAGCAGTTCGCGGGACAGTTCACCCCTCCACTTT
TRBD1	few	TRBV13	TRBJ1-1	CASSDNLLQGGHTEAFF	TGTGCCAGCAGCGACAACTTATTACAGGGGGGGCACACTGAAGCTTTCTTT
TRBD1	.	TRBV5-1	TRBJ1-2	CASSSTGGDYGYTF	TGCGCCAGCAGCTCGACAGGGGGCGACTATGGCTACACCTTC
TRBD2	.	TRBV14	TRBJ2-5	CASSPTGGIQETQYF	TGTGCCAGCAGCCCGACCGGGGGGATTCAAGAGACCCAGTACTTC
.	.	TRBV25-1	TRBJ1-1	CASSYRGTNTEAFF	TGTGCCAGCAGTTACCGGGGGACGAACACTGAAGCTTTCTTT
.	.	TRBV5-1	TRBJ1-2	CASSLGNVGLDYGYTF	TGCGCCAGCAGCTTGGGCAATGTGGGCTTGGACTATGGCTACACCTTC
TRBD1	.	TRBV6-5	TRBJ1-6	CASSSDPGQGFSPLHF	TGTGCCAGCAGTTCCGACCCGGGACAGGGTTTCTCACCCCTCCACTTT
.	.	TRBV5-1	TRBJ1-2	CASSLDSNYGYTF	TGCGCCAGCAGCTTGGACAGTAACTATGGCTACACCTTC
.	.	TRBV2	TRBJ1-1	CASSDSPRGFPEAFF	TGTGCCAGCAGTGATTCCCCCAGGGGATTTCCTGAAGCTTTCTTT
.	.	TRBV9	TRBJ1-1	CASSGQSNTEAFF	TGTGCCAGCAGCGGACAGTCGAACACTGAAGCTTTCTTT
.	.	TRBV15	TRBJ2-5	CATSSGLTGRKETQYF	TGTGCCACCAGCAGTGGTCTGACTGGGAGGAAAGAGACCCAGTACTTC
.	.	TRBV14	TRBJ1-2	CASSKKRLANYGYTF	TGTGCCAGCAGCAAAAAACGGCTAGCTAACTATGGCTACACCTTC
.	.	TRBV5-4	TRBJ1-4	CASSWNEGGKLFF	TGTGCCAGCAGCTGGAATGAAGGGGGAAAACTGTTTTTT
.	once	TRBV9	TRBJ1-2	CASSAAGAANYGYTF	TGTGCCAGCAGCGCCGCAGGGGCGGCTAACTATGGCTACACCTTC
TRBD2	.	TRBV11-2	TRBJ2-7	CASSYRGGASYEQYF	TGTGCCAGCAGCTATCGGGGGGGAGCCTCCTACGAGCAGTACTTC
.	.	TRBV6-1	TRBJ1-5	CASSEALQGLRAGNYQPQHF	TGTGCCAGCAGTGAAGCGCTTCAGGGTTTACGAGCAGGGAACTATCAGCCCCAGCATTTT
TRBD1	.	TRBV29-1	TRBJ1-2	CSVNTINRGDGYTF	TGCAGCGTAAACACAATTAACAGGGGAGACGGCTACACCTTC
.	once	TRBV9	TRBJ2-5	CASSAGVTQYF	TGTGCCAGCAGCGCCGGGGTTACCCAGTACTTC